This TCR beta chain was captured in a study of blood T cell repertoires in COVID-19. Profiling relied on immunoSEQ multiplex PCR, and the TCRdb table lists in-frame clones only, not all of them. The data contain about 80,000 clones, 82% of them seen just once; the ten biggest clones take up approximately 12%. Trimming removed 4 bases from V and 6 bases from J; junction bases left unmatched: 5. The CDR3 sequence is 14 residues long. Per the germline V gene, CDR1 is SGDLS and CDR2 is YYNGEE. The chain employs TRBV9 and TRBJ2-7; 12 positions match TRBD1. This TCR was recovered from a man older than 75 with acute or convalescent COVID-19. Sequences were obtained from peripheral blood. The CDR3 nucleotides read TGTGCCAGCAGCTTCGGGACAGGGGGCTTCGAGCAGTACTTC. Its translation: CASSFGTGGFEQYF.